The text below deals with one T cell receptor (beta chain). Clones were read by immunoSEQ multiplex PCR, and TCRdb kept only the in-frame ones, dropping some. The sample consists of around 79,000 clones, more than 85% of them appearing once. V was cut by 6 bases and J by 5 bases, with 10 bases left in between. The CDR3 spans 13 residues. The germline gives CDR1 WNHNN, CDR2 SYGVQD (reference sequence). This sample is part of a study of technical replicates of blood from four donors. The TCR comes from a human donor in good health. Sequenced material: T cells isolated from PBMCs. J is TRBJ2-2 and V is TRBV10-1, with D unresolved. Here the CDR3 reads CASRGTVTGELFF. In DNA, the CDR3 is TGCGCCAGCAGGGGTACAGTAACCGGGGAGCTGTTTTTT.